The present entry profiles one T cell receptor (beta chain) with its context. Its antigen is currently unknown. Trimming at V came to 8 bases and at J to 5 bases, leaving 6 bases not matched to a gene. There are 14 residues in the CDR3. CDR1 is WSHSY, CDR2 SAAADI, per germline. The data derive from a study of cytomegalovirus exposure and HLA in healthy donors. In the study overall: Counted in an early data release were roughly 81 million unique TCRs from HLA-typed donors. Genotyping showed roughly 76% of roughly 400 donors falling in the Caucasian-associated ancestry cluster.

General study points: TCR beta sequences reportedly predicted most subjects' HLA-A and HLA-B alleles accurately. In terms of immune exposure information, only CMV serostatus was available.

Primers included in the PCR were 60 Vbeta and 13 Jbeta primers. Sequencing was performed with immunoSEQ multiplex PCR; in TCRdb, only in-frame clones are kept and a portion is missing. This sample has approximately 150,000 clones; 75% occur once, and the top ten carry 11%. The sequencing input was PBMCs. The clonotype comes from a man aged 18-30 years in good health and CMV-seropositive. The chain combines TRBV10-2 with TRBJ1-5, with 10 bases aligning to TRBD1. The CDR3 spells CASGDRGKDQPQHF. The CDR3 DNA reads as TGCGCCAGCGGGGACAGGGGAAAGGATCAGCCCCAGCATTTT.